The following is a T cell receptor beta chain sequence with its context. Antigen specificity is unknown. The treatment here: roughly 10-day PBMC culture with coronavirus spike peptide pools or control peptides (ViraFEST assay). With the Oncomine TCR Beta short-read assay, DNA from cultured CD4+ T cells was sequenced. TCRdb fed the PCR reads into MiXCR, producing one record per CDR3 protein. The sample shows some 13,000 distinct CDR3 sequences, roughly 41% of them seen only once. These data belong to a study of vaccination and CD4 T cells after COVID-19. Trimming took 4 bases from V and 5 from J, leaving 20 bases between them. The CDR3 covers 16 residues. CDR1 MGHDK and CDR2 SYGVNS come from the germline V gene.

V is TRBV25-1 and J is TRBJ2-5, with a weak D call TRBD1 (6 bases). The starting material was CD4+ T cells from blood, cultured in vitro, obtained before SARS-CoV-2 vaccination. The sequence was obtained from a human donor who had recovered from COVID-19. CDR3 nucleotides: TGTGCCAGCAGTGGTAAGGACAGATGGGTTGTCGAGACCCAGTACTTC. Its translation: CASSGKDRWVVETQYF.